Below are 10 T cell receptor beta chains sequenced from a single sample in a study of patients and donors after allogeneic stem cell transplantation. TCRdb recomputed calls from the RT-PCR reads with MiXCR, one row per CDR3 protein. The sample shows over 150,000 distinct CDR3 sequences, 41% of them seen only once. The sample taken for sequencing was blood, either unsorted or a sorted T cell fraction (not recorded which). The receptors shown here come from a human donor who was either an allogeneic HSCT recipient or a stem cell or donor lymphocyte infusion donor (not recorded which). It is not recorded whose cells these are; they may come from a transplant donor.

This chain joins TRBV7-2 and TRBJ1-1; the match to TRBD1 covers 8 bases. Germline-derived CDR1 and CDR2 are SGHTA and FQGNSA. The V and J ends lost 0 bases and 1 base, in that order; junction bases with no gene match: 4. This CDR3 contains 16 residues. CDR3: CASSLARTGWNTEAFF. For the CDR3, the DNA is TGTGCCAGCAGCTTAGCGAGGACAGGGTGGAACACTGAAGCTTTCTTT.

This clonotype appeared a few times. This chain joins TRBV2 and TRBJ1-2, with 10 bases aligning to TRBD1. Germline values: CDR1 SNHLY, CDR2 FYNNEI. J gave up 4 bases and V 8 bases, and 13 bases lay outside the gene matches. The CDR3 sequence is 16 residues long. This CDR3 reads CASAQPGTGDVYGYTF. CDR3 in DNA: TGTGCCAGCGCCCAACCCGGGACAGGGGATGTCTATGGCTACACCTTC.

This clonotype was counted between two and nine times. The gene calls are TRBV5-8 and TRBJ1-1; D might be TRBD1 (5 bases). Germline V gene lookup returns CDR1 SGHTS and CDR2 YDEGEE. CDR3 length equals 14 residues. V lost 0 bases, J lost 7 bases, and 13 bases lay in between. CDR3 nucleotide sequence: TGTGCCAGCAGCTTGGCGGGGGATAACGGTGAAGCTTTCTTT. Protein: CASSLAGDNGEAFF.

V and J are TRBV10-3 and TRBJ1-5, with 10 bases that match TRBD1. The junction had 7 bases not matched to a gene; V was cut back by 4 bases and J by 7 bases. Germline V gene sequence: CDR1 ENHRY, CDR2 SYGVKD. The CDR3 length is 15 residues. As DNA, the CDR3 is TGTGCCATCAGTGTCTCCGGGACAGGGGAACAGCCCCAGCATTTT. Its protein is CAISVSGTGEQPQHF.

This chain joins TRBV9 and TRBJ2-1; D may be TRBD1 (5 bases). The CDR3 is 15 residues long. The germline gives CDR1 SGDLS, CDR2 YYNGEE. Trimming took 0 bases from V and 7 from J, leaving 14 bases between them. DNA of the CDR3: TGTGCCAGCAGCGTAGAAGGTGGGGCTGGAAATGAGCAGTTCTTC. Its translation: CASSVEGGAGNEQFF.

V usage is TRBV6-2 or TRBV6-3 and J usage is TRBJ1-5; TRBD1 is a possible D gene (5 bases). Germline lookup yields CDR1 MNHEY and CDR2 SVGEGT. The length of the CDR3 is 15 residues. Trimming removed 2 bases from V and 1 base from J, with 9 bases in between. CDR3 loop: CASSYTRESNQPQHF. CDR3 DNA: TGTGCCAGCAGTTACACCAGGGAAAGCAATCAGCCCCAGCATTTT.

The rearrangement joins TRBV4-3 to TRBJ2-2; D remains ambiguous. Trimming pared 2 bases from V and 0 bases from J, leaving 7 bases between. This CDR3 spans 15 amino acids. Germline assignment: CDR1 LGHNA and CDR2 YSLEER. This CDR3 reads CASSQRTANTGELFF. CDR3 DNA: TGCGCCAGCAGCCAAAGGACCGCGAACACCGGGGAGCTGTTTTTT.

This clonotype turned up a few times. The chain joins TRBV7-8 to TRBJ2-3; 7 nucleotides line up with TRBD1. Looked up from germline, CDR1 is SGHVS and CDR2 is FQNEAQ. The CDR3 has 15 amino acids. With 5 bases clipped from V and 1 base from J, the junction kept 6 bases outside the gene matches. CDR3 sequence (DNA): TGTGCCAGCAGCCTCACAGGGGCTCGCACAGATACGCAGTATTTT. This translates into CASSLTGARTDTQYF.

The chain is built from TRBV12-3 or TRBV12-4 and TRBJ2-3; D may match TRBD1 or TRBD2 (5 bases each). The CDR3 spans 15 residues. V was trimmed by 6 bases and J by 0 bases, leaving 13 bases between them. The CDR3 loop is CASSHRGPSTDTQYF. CDR3 nucleotides: TGTGCCAGCAGCCACCGGGGACCAAGCACAGATACGCAGTATTTT.

This sequence joins TRBV28 and TRBJ1-1, with D unclear. V gave up 7 bases and J gave up 4 bases, with 13 bases separating them. The CDR3 contains 13 residues. Germline assignment: CDR1 MDHEN and CDR2 SYDVKM. As DNA, the CDR3 is TGTGCCAGCACTCGGGAGCTGAGCACTGAAGCTTTCTTT. Translated: CASTRELSTEAFF.